Below are 24 T cell receptor beta chains sequenced from a single sample in a study of technical replicates of blood from a few donors. Data came from immunoSEQ multiplex PCR; TCRdb stores just in-frame clones and leaves some out. Of more than 65,000 clones in the sample, about 90% were seen once. The sequenced sample consisted of PBMCs. These receptors all stem from a human donor in good health. Some clones in this sample may be carry-over from other donors' samples.

This clone was found many times. J is TRBJ1-2 and V is TRBV7-9; 7 nucleotides match TRBD1. The CDR3 runs to 16 residues. The germline V gene encodes CDR1 SEHNR and CDR2 FQNEAQ (reference sequence). J was trimmed by 2 bases and V by 5 bases; bases with no gene match: 11. The CDR3 region is CASSPADTGANYGYTF. The DNA for the CDR3 is TGTGCCAGCAGCCCCGCGGACACAGGGGCCAACTATGGCTACACCTTC.

The rearrangement joins TRBV6-5 to TRBJ2-7; D unresolved. Germline assignment: CDR1 MNHEY and CDR2 SVGAGI. CDR3 size: 12 residues. With 6 bases removed from V and 2 bases from J, the gap between germline ends came to 8 bases. CDR3 protein: CASSLPPYEQYF. Written as DNA, the CDR3 is TGTGCCAGCAGCCTCCCCCCCTACGAGCAGTACTTC.

The chain joins TRBV19 to TRBJ2-7, with 12 bases matching TRBD1. Germline V lookup: CDR1 LNHDA, CDR2 SQIVND (reference sequence). Germline trimming cut 4 bases from V and 3 bases from J; bases unmatched to any gene: 13. This CDR3 is built from 18 residues. CDR3 bases: TGTGCCAGTAGTAACCGGAGAGGTTGGGACAGGGGGCACTACGAGCAGTACTTC. It translates to CASSNRRGWDRGHYEQYF.

V and J are TRBV4-3 and TRBJ2-1; D ambiguous. The CDR3 is made up of 13 amino acids. V was shortened by 3 bases and J by 5 bases, with 8 bases between the two germline ends. Germline CDR1 is LGHNA and CDR2 is YSLEER. In DNA form, the CDR3 reads TGCGCCAGCAGCCATACAGTCGACAATGAGCAGTTCTTC. This codes for CASSHTVDNEQFF.

This rearrangement joins TRBV15 to TRBJ2-1; 7 positions match TRBD2. J lost 0 bases, V lost 4 bases, and 3 bases had no gene match. Germline lookup yields CDR1 LNHNV and CDR2 YYDKDF (reference sequence). The CDR3 totals 15 residues. The CDR3 DNA reads TGTGCCACCAGCAAAAGGGACTACTCCTACAATGAGCAGTTCTTC. It is translated as CATSKRDYSYNEQFF.

The CDR3 is CASSPAGSGRREKLFF. The CDR3 DNA follows: TGTGCCAGCAGCCCGGCGGGGAGCGGTAGACGGGAAAAACTGTTTTTT. The chain employs TRBV7-2 and TRBJ1-4, with no clear D. The V end lost 5 bases, the J end lost 8 bases, and 21 bases lay between the germline ends. This CDR3 has 16 amino acids. Germline lookup yields CDR1 SGHTA and CDR2 FQGNSA.

This rearrangement joins TRBV2 to TRBJ1-5; 12 nucleotides match TRBD1. The CDR3 extends over 15 amino acids. The junction had 6 bases not matched to a gene; V was cut back by 6 bases and J by 6 bases. CDR1 is SNHLY, CDR2 FYNNEI, per germline. The CDR3 sequence: CASSGDRGRGQPQHF. CDR3 in DNA: TGTGCCAGCAGCGGGGACAGGGGGCGAGGTCAGCCCCAGCATTTT.

The chain joins TRBV7-3 to TRBJ2-2; no clear D. V lost 4 bases and J 6 bases, leaving 9 bases between the germline ends. This CDR3 is built from 13 residues. The germline CDR1 and CDR2 sequences are SGHTA and FQGTGA. Written as DNA, the CDR3 is TGTGCCAGCAGCTCCCCGGGTCCCGGGGAGCTGTTTTTT. Its translation: CASSSPGPGELFF. Filled out from reference TRBV7-3 and TRBJ2-2, the complete variable domain reads GAGVSQTPSNKVTEKGKYVELRCDPISGHTALYWYRQSLGQGPEFLIYFQGTGAADDSGLPNDRFFAVRPEGSVSTLKIQRTERGDSAVYLCASSSPGPGELFFGEGSRLTVL.

The chain couples TRBV5-5 to TRBJ1-4; TRBD1 aligns across 12 bases. This CDR3 is 15 amino acids long. Germline CDR1 and CDR2: SGHKS and YYEKEE (reference sequence). Trimming removed 5 bases from V and 10 bases from J; junction bases left unmatched: 9. CDR3 nucleotide sequence: TGTGCCAGCAGGGGACAGGGGGCGATTAACGGAAAACTGTTTTTT. It specifies CASRGQGAINGKLFF.

This clone was counted a few times. This sequence joins TRBV5-1 and TRBJ2-1, with 10 bases lining up with TRBD1. The CDR3 length is 14 residues. V gave up 1 base and J gave up 7 bases; unmatched junction bases: 2. CDR1 SGHRS and CDR2 YFSETQ come from the germline V gene. The CDR3 is CASSLWDRGNEQFF. The CDR3 DNA is TGCGCCAGCAGCTTGTGGGACAGGGGTAATGAGCAGTTCTTC.

This clone has a single count. This sequence joins TRBV5-1 and TRBJ2-2, with D perhaps matching TRBD2 (6 bases). The CDR3 has 16 residues. The V and J ends lost 5 bases and 5 bases respectively, with 19 bases between them. From germline, CDR1 is SGHRS and CDR2 YFSETQ. The CDR3 nucleotides are TGCGCCAGCAGTTATTCTCCGGGACTCTCGACCGGGGAGCTGTTTTTT. This translates into CASSYSPGLSTGELFF.

The V gene is TRBV4-3, the J gene TRBJ1-2; D remains ambiguous. The CDR3 spans 16 residues. Between the trimmed V and J ends, which lost 3 bases and 2 bases, there was a span of 16 bases. Germline V gene sequence: CDR1 LGHNA, CDR2 YSLEER. The CDR3 spells CASSQRRTGINYGYTF. The CDR3 DNA reads TGCGCCAGCAGCCAGCGGAGGACTGGGATAAACTATGGCTACACCTTC.

The V call is TRBV6-1, the J call TRBJ1-6, with D maybe TRBD1 (5 bases). Trimming pared 3 bases from V and 9 bases from J, leaving 24 bases between. This CDR3 is built from 18 residues. From germline, CDR1 is MNHNS and CDR2 SASEGT. This CDR3 reads CASSELRQPWVRISPLHF. CDR3 nucleotides: TGTGCCAGCAGTGAGCTACGACAGCCATGGGTCCGGATTTCACCCCTCCACTTT.

The CDR3, as DNA: TGTGCCAGCAGCTTAGTACTAGCGGGAGGTAGCACCGGGGAGCTGTTTTTT. It yields the protein CASSLVLAGGSTGELFF. This chain uses TRBV7-2 with TRBJ2-2; 12 bases are shared with TRBD2. The CDR3 extends over 17 amino acids. The germline V gene encodes CDR1 SGHTA and CDR2 FQGNSA. The ends lost 1 base at V and 4 bases at J; junction bases unmatched: 4.

Of note for this clone: Germline and junction disagree at one end, which may indicate a read error. The chain recombines TRBV10-2 with TRBJ1-1; a weak D match, TRBD1 (6 bases). Germline V gives CDR1 WSHSY, CDR2 SAAADI. CDR3 length equals 14 residues. Here the CDR3 DNA reads TGCGCCAACCCCCCGAACAGGGAGAACACAGAAGCTTTCTTT. It translates to CANPPNRENTEAFF.

Comments on this clone: The junction does not match germline at one end; this may be a read error. This chain links TRBV13 with TRBJ1-1, with no clear D. Germline V gene sequence: CDR1 PRHDT, CDR2 FYEKMQ (reference sequence). This CDR3 has 14 amino acids. CDR3 in amino acids: CASSIGLDPSGAFF. The CDR3 nucleotides are TGTGCCAGCAGCATAGGGTTGGATCCGTCCGGGGCTTTCTTT.

The chain is built from TRBV19 and TRBJ1-1, with 8 nucleotides matching TRBD1. Per germline, CDR1 LNHDA and CDR2 SQIVND (reference sequence). The V and J ends lost 4 bases and 1 base, in that order; junction bases with no gene match: 2. The CDR3 totals 14 residues. CDR3 in DNA: TGTGCCAGTAGTACGGACAGGGCGAACACTGAAGCTTTCTTT. Amino acid sequence: CASSTDRANTEAFF.

The J gene is TRBJ1-4, the V gene TRBV6-1; no clear D. This CDR3 region has 12 residues. Germline-derived CDR1 and CDR2 are MNHNS and SASEGT. V lost 11 bases and J 5 bases, leaving 12 bases between the germline ends. CDR3: CADRRANEKLFF. The DNA of the CDR3 is TGTGCCGACCGGCGGGCAAATGAAAAACTGTTTTTT.

This clone has a handful of counts. This chain joins TRBV13 and TRBJ2-1; 9 nucleotides align to TRBD2. The V gene end was trimmed by 5 bases and the J gene end by 4 bases; junction bases not matched to a gene: 6. The germline V gene encodes CDR1 PRHDT and CDR2 FYEKMQ (reference sequence). The CDR3 runs 15 residues. The CDR3 loop is CASSTLAGPYNEQFF. CDR3 coding DNA: TGTGCCAGCAGCACCCTAGCGGGACCGTACAATGAGCAGTTCTTC.

The chain couples TRBV7-2 to TRBJ2-3; D is unclear. The CDR3 has 15 residues. V lost 1 base to trimming and J lost 0 bases, with 8 bases between them. The V gene's germline CDR1 is SGHTA and CDR2 FQGNSA. The CDR3 nucleotides read TGTGCCAGCAGCTTAGGACATCCTAGCACAGATACGCAGTATTTT. It codes for CASSLGHPSTDTQYF.

The chain is built from TRBV2 and TRBJ2-7; 14 bases fit TRBD2. CDR1 and CDR2 from the germline V gene are SNHLY and FYNNEI. There are 16 residues in the CDR3. The J segment lost 1 base and the V segment lost 6 bases, leaving 5 bases of the junction unmatched. In DNA form, the CDR3 reads TGTGCCAGCAGACCAAGGACTAGCGGGGGGTCCTACGAGCAGTACTTC. This gives the protein CASRPRTSGGSYEQYF.

V gene TRBV7-8 combines with J gene TRBJ2-1, with D possibly matching TRBD2 (5 bases). CDR3 length: 13 amino acids. Trimming shortened V by 6 bases and J by 5 bases, and 11 bases separated the two germline ends. Germline V gene lookup returns CDR1 SGHVS and CDR2 FQNEAQ. The CDR3 here is CASRVVRDNEQFF. Here the CDR3 DNA reads TGTGCCAGCAGGGTCGTGCGGGACAATGAGCAGTTCTTC. The full variable domain, its missing parts supplied by reference TRBV7-8 and TRBJ2-1, is GAGVSQSPRYKVAKRGQDVALRCDPISGHVSLFWYQQALGQGPEFLTYFQNEAQLDKSGLPSDRFFAERPEGSVSTLKIQRTQQEDSAVYLCASRVVRDNEQFFGPGTRLTVL.

The V call is TRBV13, the J call TRBJ1-2; TRBD1 aligns across 7 bases. The CDR3 loop spans 14 amino acids. Germline CDR1 PRHDT, CDR2 FYEKMQ (reference sequence). Trimming removed 5 bases from V and 4 bases from J; junction bases left unmatched: 7. CDR3: CASSQRTGSYGYTF. In nucleotides, the CDR3 is TGTGCCAGCAGCCAAAGGACAGGATCCTATGGCTACACCTTC. Complete variable domain (other parts from reference TRBV13 and TRBJ1-2): AAGVIQSPRHLIKEKRETATLKCYPIPRHDTVYWYQQGPGQDPQFLISFYEKMQSDKGSIPDRFSAQQFSDYHSELNMSSLELGDSALYFCASSQRTGSYGYTFGSGTRLTVV.

V gene TRBV7-2 combines with J gene TRBJ2-5; D is unresolved. The germline CDR1 and CDR2 sequences are SGHTA and FQGNSA. This CDR3 spans 13 amino acids. V was pared by 4 bases and J by 1 base, with 7 bases between. The CDR3 region has the DNA TGTGCCAGCAGCTCCCGGTTCCAAGAGACCCAGTACTTC. Translating it yields CASSSRFQETQYF.